A single sample is the source of the 32 T cell receptor beta chains below, sequenced in a study of T cells in Graves' hyperthyroidism and ophthalmopathy. RNA transcripts gave rise to amplified TCR beta CDR3 regions. An initial round of RT-PCR targeting the TCR CDR3 relied on the HTBI primer set. MiXCR, run by TCRdb on the multiplex PCR reads, gives a single entry per CDR3 protein. The table includes 650,000 to 800,000 distinct CDR3 sequences, 45% detected once. Sequencing was performed on peripheral blood or thyroid tissue (not recorded which). These receptors were taken from an adult man with Graves' disease, either hyperthyroidism or ophthalmopathy (not recorded which).

This chain connects TRBV7-2 to TRBJ2-7; D is perhaps TRBD1 (6 bases). CDR1 and CDR2 (germline): SGHTA, FQGNSA. The V and J ends lost 1 base and 4 bases respectively, with 17 bases between them. The CDR3 loop spans 16 amino acids. CDR3 coding DNA: TGTGCCAGCAGCTTAGGGCAGGGGAATCGACCGTACGAGCAGTACTTC. It codes for CASSLGQGNRPYEQYF. The whole variable domain, filled in from reference TRBV7-2 and TRBJ2-7, reads GAGVSQSPSNKVTEKGKDVELRCDPISGHTALYWYRQSLGQGLEFLIYFQGNSAPDKSGLPSDRFSAERTGGSVSTLTIQRTQQEDSAVYLCASSLGQGNRPYEQYFGPGTRLTVT.

This chain uses TRBV2 with TRBJ2-5; TRBD1 agrees at 7 bases. Trimming at V came to 4 bases and at J to 5 bases, leaving 13 bases not matched to a gene. The germline gives CDR1 SNHLY, CDR2 FYNNEI. The length of the CDR3 is 16 residues. CDR3 sequence reads: CASSARRDSYGETQYF. In DNA, the CDR3 is TGTGCCAGCAGTGCCCGCCGGGACAGTTATGGGGAGACCCAGTACTTC.

This clonotype has at least ten counts. V gene TRBV7-9 combines with J gene TRBJ1-4; 7 bases agree with TRBD1. This CDR3 spans 12 amino acids. Germline CDR1 and CDR2: SEHNR and FQNEAQ (reference sequence). After removal of 5 bases from V and 14 bases from J, the junction contained 8 bases not matched to a gene. CDR3 region: CASSPSTGALFF. The CDR3 DNA reads TGTGCCAGCAGCCCAAGTACAGGGGCGCTGTTTTTT. The full variable domain, its missing parts supplied by reference TRBV7-9 and TRBJ1-4, is DTGVSQNPRHKITKRGQNVTFRCDPISEHNRLYWYRQTLGQGPEFLTYFQNEAQLEKSRLLSDRFSAERPKGSFSTLEIQRTEQGDSAMYLCASSPSTGALFFGSGTQLSVL.

The CDR3 reads CASSSGGSTPSNTGELFF. In DNA, the CDR3 is TGCGCCAGCAGCTCCGGGGGGTCAACCCCCTCGAACACCGGGGAGCTGTTTTTT. The chain recombines TRBV5-1 with TRBJ2-2, with 7 bases lining up with TRBD2. The CDR3 sequence is 18 residues long. J was trimmed by 0 bases and V by 3 bases; bases with no gene match: 11. The germline CDR1 and CDR2 sequences are SGHRS and YFSETQ.

This clonotype was detected a few times. The rearrangement links TRBV7-2 to TRBJ1-6; no definite D call. From germline, CDR1 is SGHTA and CDR2 FQGNSA. CDR3 size: 12 residues. The V gene lost 5 bases and the J gene lost 8 bases, with 7 bases spanning the gap. CDR3 sequence reads: CASSNPYSPLHF. CDR3 bases: TGTGCCAGCAGCAACCCTTATTCACCCCTCCACTTT.

This chain uses TRBV20-1 with TRBJ2-7; TRBD2 might be the D (6 bases). The CDR3 runs to 11 residues. Germline loops: CDR1 DFQATT, CDR2 SNEGSKA (reference sequence). CDR3 region: CSLGPAGEQYF. The DNA for the CDR3 is TGCAGCTTGGGACCGGCGGGGGAGCAGTACTTC.

The rearrangement joins TRBV10-3 to TRBJ2-7; D might be TRBD1 or TRBD2, each matching 5 bases. Germline V gene data show CDR1 as ENHRY and CDR2 as SYGVKD. Trimming removed 0 bases at V and 0 bases at J, with 18 bases between. The CDR3 covers 18 residues. CDR3 region: CAISESTASRDDSYEQYF. CDR3 nucleotide sequence: TGTGCCATCAGTGAGTCGACTGCCAGCAGGGACGACTCCTACGAGCAGTACTTC.

This clonotype was observed a few times. The chain couples TRBV20-1 to TRBJ1-2, with 7 bases fitting TRBD1. The length of the CDR3 is 14 residues. Germline trimming cut 5 bases from V and 8 bases from J; bases unmatched to any gene: 14. The germline V gene has CDR1 DFQATT and CDR2 SNEGSKA (reference sequence). The CDR3 DNA sequence: TGCAGTGCTTGGGACAGTGGGTCGGAAGGAGGCTACACCTTC. Its translation: CSAWDSGSEGGYTF.

This clonotype was seen many times. V usage is TRBV27 and J usage is TRBJ1-4; 7 bases fit TRBD1. CDR1 is MNHEY and CDR2 is SMNVEV in the germline V gene (reference sequence). The length of the CDR3 is 13 residues. Trimming cost V 6 bases and J 7 bases; bases outside gene matches: 5. CDR3 sequence: CASRRQGGEKLFF. In DNA form, the CDR3 reads TGTGCCAGCAGGCGACAGGGTGGTGAAAAACTGTTTTTT. Complete variable domain (other parts from reference TRBV27 and TRBJ1-4): EAQVTQNPRYLITVTGKKLTVTCSQNMNHEYMSWYRQDPGLGLRQIYYSMNVEVTDKGDVPEGYKVSRKEKRNFPLILESPSPNQTSLYFCASRRQGGEKLFFGSGTQLSVL.

This clonotype was picked up a small number of times. This sequence joins TRBV20-1 and TRBJ1-1; D not resolved. Trimming removed 0 bases from V and 4 bases from J, with 21 bases in between. CDR3 length equals 17 residues. Germline assignment: CDR1 DFQATT and CDR2 SNEGSKA (reference sequence). In DNA form, the CDR3 reads TGCAGTGCTAGAGATCATATTGTTGGTAAGGAGACCACTGAAGCTTTCTTT. Encoded protein: CSARDHIVGKETTEAFF.

On this clonotype: This may stem from a read error, because a much larger clone lies one nucleotide away. V usage is TRBV7-9 and J usage is TRBJ1-2, with D possibly TRBD1 on 6 matching bases. Germline V gives CDR1 SEHNR, CDR2 FQNEAQ (reference sequence). V dropped 7 bases and J dropped 5 bases, with 17 bases sitting between them. The CDR3 is made up of 14 amino acids. CDR3 loop: CASTPLGGGYGYTF. CDR3 coding DNA: TGTGCCAGCACCCCGCTTGGGGGCGGTTATGGCTACACCTTC.

In its sample, this clonotype was seen a few times. The J gene is TRBJ1-1, the V gene TRBV9; tentatively, D is TRBD1 (5 bases). In germline, CDR1 is SGDLS, CDR2 YYNGEE. The CDR3 contains 16 residues. V gave up 0 bases and J gave up 6 bases, with 18 bases separating them. The CDR3 DNA is TGTGCCAGCAGCGTAGATAGGGGCGTAAAGCCCGCTGAAGCTTTCTTT. Translated: CASSVDRGVKPAEAFF.

The chain couples TRBV7-2 to TRBJ1-2; possible D gene TRBD1, 6 bases. Germline CDR1 and CDR2: SGHTA and FQGNSA. The CDR3 sequence is 15 residues long. Trimming took 5 bases from V and 7 from J, leaving 20 bases between them. The CDR3 nucleotides read TGTGCCAGCAGCCCCCCGGACAGACCTACTTCTGGCTACACCTTC. Its protein is CASSPPDRPTSGYTF.

The chain uses TRBV25-1 and TRBJ1-1; weak D call: TRBD1 (5 bases). This CDR3 has 16 amino acids. The germline V gene encodes CDR1 MGHDK and CDR2 SYGVNS. The CDR3 is CASGPPTARADTEAFF. The CDR3 coding sequence is TGTGCTAGTGGACCGCCGACAGCGCGGGCGGACACTGAAGCTTTCTTT.

V and J are TRBV12-3 or TRBV12-4 and TRBJ1-6; no firm D call. This CDR3 is built from 15 residues. Trimming removed 4 bases at V and 3 bases at J, with 10 bases between. The CDR3 spells CASSSRAIYNSPLHF. For the CDR3, the DNA is TGTGCCAGCAGTTCCCGGGCCATCTATAATTCACCCCTCCACTTT.

The genes are TRBV12-3 or TRBV12-4 and TRBJ1-5; a weak D match, TRBD1 (6 bases). V lost 4 bases to trimming and J lost 0 bases, with 10 bases between them. The CDR3 is made up of 15 amino acids. CDR3 DNA: TGTGCCAGCAGTTCCTACAGGGATAGCAATCAGCCCCAGCATTTT. Its protein product is CASSSYRDSNQPQHF.

Only a few counts were recorded for this clonotype. J is TRBJ1-2 and V is TRBV19; a weak D match, TRBD1 (6 bases). The CDR3 contains 16 residues. Germline CDR1 is LNHDA and CDR2 is SQIVND (reference sequence). Deletions cut 3 bases from V and 3 bases from J, with 17 bases between. The CDR3 region has the DNA TGTGCCAGTAGTATGTATGGTGGAGCAGGGGACTATGGCTACACCTTC. Amino acid sequence: CASSMYGGAGDYGYTF.

The chain links TRBV6-4 to TRBJ2-2; no clear D. The germline gives CDR1 MRHNA, CDR2 SNTAGT. With 5 bases removed from V and 8 bases from J, the gap between germline ends came to 12 bases. This CDR3 is built from 13 residues. The CDR3 DNA sequence: TGTGCCAGCAGTTACACCTGGAGAGGGGAGCTGTTTTTT. Its translation is CASSYTWRGELFF.

This clonotype was detected a few times. The chain carries TRBV20-1 and TRBJ2-5, with TRBD2 as a possible D gene (5 bases). Trimming took 6 bases from V and 5 from J, leaving 10 bases between them. CDR1 is DFQATT, CDR2 SNEGSKA, per germline (reference sequence). The CDR3 consists of 11 residues. The CDR3: CSADPGETQYF. The CDR3 DNA sequence: TGCAGTGCGGACCCGGGGGAGACCCAGTACTTC.

Written as DNA, the CDR3 is TGTGCCAGCAGCTTGGCGGGAACGACTGGGGCCAACGTCCTGACTTTC. Translated, it gives CASSLAGTTGANVLTF. The chain combines TRBV11-2 with TRBJ2-6, with D possibly TRBD2 on 6 matching bases. The CDR3 totals 16 residues. Trimming stripped 3 bases from V and 2 bases from J, with 11 bases between. Looked up from germline, CDR1 is SGHAT and CDR2 is FQNNGV.

This clonotype has only one observation. The conserved final phenylalanine or tryptophan is absent from the CDR3, which likely points to a read error. V is TRBV2 and J is TRBJ1-1; perhaps TRBD1 as D (5 bases). Germline-derived CDR1 and CDR2 are SNHLY and FYNNEI. V lost 9 bases to trimming and J lost 2 bases, with 13 bases between them. This CDR3 spans 13 amino acids. CDR3 amino acids: CARGRDRNTEAFL. CDR3 DNA: TGTGCCAGGGGCAGGGATAGAAACACTGAAGCTTTCCTT.

Details on this clonotype: Possible read error: a much larger clone is one base away. The chain couples TRBV2 to TRBJ1-2; no firm D call. V lost 6 bases to trimming and J lost 14 bases, with 16 bases between them. CDR1 and CDR2 (germline): SNHLY, FYNNEI. The CDR3 extends over 11 amino acids. In DNA, the CDR3 is TGTGCCAGCAGCTTATCCCAGGACCTGACCTTC. Translated, it gives CASSLSQDLTF.

The V call is TRBV7-2, the J call TRBJ1-2; 9 bases match TRBD1. J lost 7 bases, V lost 5 bases, and 8 bases had no gene match. CDR3 length: 14 amino acids. The germline V gene encodes CDR1 SGHTA and CDR2 FQGNSA. The CDR3 DNA is TGTGCCAGCAGCCCTGGGGACAGGGATCCTGGCTACACCTTC. Its protein product is CASSPGDRDPGYTF.

This clonotype was seen ten or more times. The J gene is TRBJ2-2, the V gene TRBV10-3; the D is unclear. The germline gives CDR1 ENHRY, CDR2 SYGVKD. Deletions cut 5 bases from V and 2 bases from J, with 15 bases between. This CDR3 has 16 amino acids. The CDR3 is CAISSMDPSNTGELFF. In DNA form, the CDR3 reads TGTGCCATCAGTTCCATGGACCCGTCCAACACCGGGGAGCTGTTTTTT.

This clonotype was recorded a few times. This chain joins TRBV2 and TRBJ1-2; 8 bases agree with TRBD1. Per germline, CDR1 SNHLY and CDR2 FYNNEI. The CDR3 totals 17 residues. With V trimmed by 2 bases and J by 3 bases, 11 bases remained unmatched. CDR3: CASSEWGLTGVDYGYTF. As DNA, the CDR3 is TGTGCCAGCAGTGAATGGGGGCTGACAGGGGTGGACTATGGCTACACCTTC.

The chain employs TRBV7-3 and TRBJ1-1; 8 nucleotides agree with TRBD1. Germline V lookup: CDR1 SGHTA, CDR2 FQGTGA. The CDR3 runs 15 residues. The V gene end was trimmed by 5 bases and the J gene end by 2 bases; junction bases not matched to a gene: 7. CDR3 nucleotides: TGTGCCAGCAGCATAGGACAGGGACGCAACACTGAAGCTTTCTTT. This encodes CASSIGQGRNTEAFF. Combining the CDR3 with reference TRBV7-3 and TRBJ1-1 gives the whole variable domain GAGVSQTPSNKVTEKGKYVELRCDPISGHTALYWYRQSLGQGPEFLIYFQGTGAADDSGLPNDRFFAVRPEGSVSTLKIQRTERGDSAVYLCASSIGQGRNTEAFFGQGTRLTVV.

As to this clonotype: It may be a read error: a sequence one base away is much more abundant. This chain uses TRBV2 with TRBJ1-5; TRBD1 agrees at 7 bases. The germline gives CDR1 SNHLY, CDR2 FYNNEI. V lost 4 bases to trimming and J lost 5 bases; unmatched junction nucleotides: 8. The CDR3 extends over 15 amino acids. The chain's CDR3 is CASSVGTVPDQPQHF. The DNA for the CDR3 is TGTGCCAGCAGTGTCGGGACAGTTCCGGATCAGCCCCAGCATTTT.

This clonotype was seen only a few times. The chain combines TRBV10-2 with TRBJ2-5; TRBD2 agrees at 11 bases. Germline V gene data show CDR1 as WSHSY and CDR2 as SAAADI. The CDR3 totals 17 residues. J lost 2 bases, V lost 6 bases, and 11 bases had no gene match. DNA of the CDR3: TGCGCCAGCAGCGGGCTAGCGGGGGGCCATAGACAAGAGACCCAGTACTTC. It encodes CASSGLAGGHRQETQYF.

Points on this clonotype: One end of the junction fails to match germline, which may point to a read error. CDR3 protein: CCAATGTGSNQPQHF. CDR3 coding DNA: TGCTGTGCTGCGACCGGGACAGGAAGCAATCAGCCCCAGCATTTT. The chain employs TRBV20-1 and TRBJ1-5, with 8 bases lining up with TRBD1. CDR1 is DFQATT and CDR2 is SNEGSKA in the germline V gene (reference sequence). This CDR3 comprises 15 residues.

This clonotype came up a few times. The chain combines TRBV5-1 with TRBJ1-1; 7 bases align to TRBD1. J was trimmed by 1 base and V by 4 bases; bases with no gene match: 7. The CDR3 totals 15 residues. Germline assignment: CDR1 SGHRS and CDR2 YFSETQ. CDR3: CASSTETGRNTEAFF. DNA for the CDR3: TGCGCCAGCAGCACAGAGACAGGGAGGAACACTGAAGCTTTCTTT.

The chain links TRBV20-1 to TRBJ2-7; 7 bases match TRBD1. CDR1 and CDR2 from the germline V gene are DFQATT and SNEGSKA (reference sequence). The CDR3 runs 11 residues. The CDR3 DNA reads as TGCGGGACAGTGAAAACCTACGAGCAGTACTTC. Its translation is CGTVKTYEQYF.

This clonotype was counted many times. This sequence joins TRBV5-1 and TRBJ1-1, with 7 bases that match TRBD1. Germline V gene lookup returns CDR1 SGHRS and CDR2 YFSETQ. The CDR3 consists of 15 residues. Trimming cost V 4 bases and J 1 base; bases outside gene matches: 7. CDR3: CASSPMTGSNTEAFF. The CDR3 region has the DNA TGCGCCAGCAGCCCGATGACAGGGTCGAACACTGAAGCTTTCTTT.